The 27 T cell receptor beta chains reported below all come from one sample, sequenced in a study of T cells in localized non-small cell lung cancer. Clones were sequenced by immunoSEQ multiplex PCR, and TCRdb holds only the in-frame ones, with some missing. The repertoire holds 15,000 to 20,000 clones, with around 87% as singletons. The material sequenced was peripheral blood mononuclear cells, taken before any cancer treatment. The receptors originated from a woman aged 40-69 years with stage III lung adenocarcinoma.

The rearrangement links TRBV6-6 to TRBJ2-7, with TRBD1 matching over 7 bases. With V trimmed by 4 bases and J by 5 bases, 8 bases remained unmatched. This CDR3 comprises 14 residues. Germline V gives CDR1 MNHNY, CDR2 SVGAGI (reference sequence). The CDR3 DNA reads as TGTGCCAGCAGTTCTCCCGACAGGGCAAACGAGCAGTACTTC. Its protein is CASSSPDRANEQYF.

The J gene is TRBJ1-1, the V gene TRBV2, with 9 bases identical to TRBD1. V lost 8 bases to trimming and J lost 1 base; unmatched junction nucleotides: 8. Per germline, CDR1 SNHLY and CDR2 FYNNEI. The CDR3 consists of 15 residues. The CDR3 protein is CASQRDRERNTEAFF. As DNA, the CDR3 is TGTGCCAGCCAAAGGGACAGGGAACGGAACACTGAAGCTTTCTTT.

The chain uses TRBV30 and TRBJ1-6; D gene uncertain. The germline V gene encodes CDR1 GTSNPN and CDR2 SVGIG (reference sequence). Trimming stripped 3 bases from V and 2 bases from J, with 5 bases between. CDR3 length equals 13 residues. The CDR3 bases are TGTGCCTGGAGCGGGGCCTATAATTCACCCCTCCACTTT. Translation gives CAWSGAYNSPLHF.

The genes are TRBV5-1 and TRBJ1-1, with D possibly TRBD1 on 5 matching bases. Trimming left V 3 bases short and J 5 bases short, with 14 bases between. Germline V CDR1 and CDR2: SGHRS, YFSETQ. The CDR3 sequence is 14 residues long. In nucleotides, the CDR3 is TGCGCCAGCAGCTCTGGCTCGGGGGGAACTGAAGCTTTCTTT. Translated, it gives CASSSGSGGTEAFF.

V usage is TRBV7-6 and J usage is TRBJ2-2; unclear D gene. Germline V lookup: CDR1 SGHVS, CDR2 FNYEAQ. With 5 bases removed from V and 7 bases from J, the gap between germline ends came to 20 bases. The CDR3 is 16 amino acids. The CDR3 region is CASSPVVASGYGELFF. The CDR3, as DNA: TGTGCCAGCAGCCCCGTCGTCGCGTCTGGGTACGGGGAGCTGTTTTTT.

The V and J genes are TRBV11-3 and TRBJ2-1; 9 bases agree with TRBD1. CDR1 is SGHNT, CDR2 YENEEA, per germline. This CDR3 contains 17 residues. Losses at the gene ends were 5 bases for V and 7 bases for J; bases not matched to a gene: 15. CDR3 bases: TGTGCCAGCAGCGCCCGTTTCTCAGCGACAGGGGGGAATGAGCAGTTCTTC. This encodes CASSARFSATGGNEQFF.

The chain uses TRBV10-2 and TRBJ2-1, with 11 bases matching TRBD1. There are 16 residues in the CDR3. Trimming cost V 0 bases and J 7 bases; bases outside gene matches: 5. Germline V CDR1 and CDR2: WSHSY, SAAADI. The CDR3 DNA reads as TGCGCCAGCAGTGAGTCCGGGACAGGGGGTCTAAATGAGCAGTTCTTC. Amino acid sequence: CASSESGTGGLNEQFF.

The J gene is TRBJ1-5, the V gene TRBV18, with D possibly TRBD1 on 6 matching bases. This CDR3 is 16 amino acids long. V shed 2 bases and J shed 6 bases, with 17 bases lying between them. CDR1 and CDR2 from the germline V gene are KGHSH and LQKENI. The CDR3 coding sequence is TGTGCCAGCTCACCAACTTCGGGCAGGGGAGGTCAGCCCCAGCATTTT. It specifies CASSPTSGRGGQPQHF.

This rearrangement joins TRBV7-9 to TRBJ1-1, with D tentatively TRBD1 (5 bases). Germline assignment: CDR1 SEHNR and CDR2 FQNEAQ (reference sequence). The CDR3 has 15 amino acids. Trimming left V 5 bases short and J 4 bases short, with 17 bases between. CDR3 bases: TGTGCCAGCAGCCCCATGGGGGAAAAGGGCACTGAAGCTTTCTTT. It is translated as CASSPMGEKGTEAFF.

The chain carries TRBV28 and TRBJ2-7, with TRBD2 as a possible D gene (6 bases). The germline V gene has CDR1 MDHEN and CDR2 SYDVKM. CDR3 length: 14 amino acids. The V gene lost 6 bases and the J gene lost 2 bases, with 14 bases spanning the gap. This CDR3 reads CASRRGTGTYEQYF. Here the CDR3 DNA reads TGTGCCAGCAGAAGAGGGACTGGTACCTACGAGCAGTACTTC.

The genes are TRBV6-6 and TRBJ2-2; D gene uncertain. This CDR3 region has 14 residues. Germline V gene lookup returns CDR1 MNHNY and CDR2 SVGAGI (reference sequence). Trimming stripped 7 bases from V and 3 bases from J, with 12 bases between. For the CDR3, the DNA is TGTGCCAGCACCACCAACAGAGACACCGGGGAGCTGTTTTTT. It translates to CASTTNRDTGELFF.

The V gene is TRBV19, the J gene TRBJ1-1; D not certain. The CDR3 is made up of 11 amino acids. CDR1 and CDR2 from the germline V gene are LNHDA and SQIVND (reference sequence). Trimming stripped 8 bases from V and 7 bases from J, with 11 bases between. The CDR3 DNA reads TGTGCCAGTTTTGACGGGTTTGAAGCTTTCTTT. The encoded protein is CASFDGFEAFF.

The V gene is TRBV7-9, the J gene TRBJ2-7; TRBD2 agrees at 7 bases. CDR1 is SEHNR, CDR2 FQNEAQ, per germline (reference sequence). Germline trimming cut 1 base from V and 4 bases from J; bases unmatched to any gene: 1. CDR3 length: 13 residues. This CDR3 reads CASSLGRGYEQYF. CDR3 in DNA: TGTGCCAGCAGCTTAGGGCGGGGGTACGAGCAGTACTTC.

The rearrangement uses TRBV5-1 and TRBJ2-3; possibly TRBD1 for D (6 bases). V gave up 8 bases and J gave up 3 bases, with 13 bases separating them. The CDR3 runs to 13 residues. Germline CDR1 SGHRS, CDR2 YFSETQ. This chain's CDR3 is CASRTQGTDTQYF. The CDR3 DNA reads TGCGCCAGTAGGACCCAGGGGACAGATACGCAGTATTTT.

This clone came up a few times. V is TRBV28 and J is TRBJ2-7, with unresolved D. V lost 7 bases to trimming and J lost 7 bases, with 17 bases between them. This CDR3 contains 13 residues. The germline gives CDR1 MDHEN, CDR2 SYDVKM. The DNA for the CDR3 is TGTGCCAGCATGCGACGGAGCTACGGGGAGCAGTACTTC. It encodes CASMRRSYGEQYF.

The rearrangement links TRBV30 to TRBJ2-5, with D perhaps TRBD1 (6 bases). The germline V and J ends were trimmed by 3 bases and 3 bases, with 14 bases remaining between them. The CDR3 covers 14 residues. Germline lookup yields CDR1 GTSNPN and CDR2 SVGIG (reference sequence). CDR3 DNA sequence: TGTGCCTGGAGGGGGGCGGACTCAAAAGAGACCCAGTACTTC. This codes for CAWRGADSKETQYF.

The chain employs TRBV14 and TRBJ2-7, with D uncertain. Trimming shortened V by 4 bases and J by 4 bases, and 5 bases separated the two germline ends. Germline CDR1 and CDR2: SGHDN and FVKESK. The CDR3 sequence is 11 residues long. CDR3 loop: CASSLRYEQYF. CDR3 nucleotides: TGTGCCAGCAGCCTAAGGTACGAGCAGTACTTC.

The rearrangement uses TRBV5-5 and TRBJ1-2, with TRBD1 matching 11 bases. CDR3 length equals 13 residues. V was clipped by 1 base and J by 10 bases; unmatched bases: 3. From germline, CDR1 is SGHKS and CDR2 YYEKEE (reference sequence). DNA of the CDR3: TGTGCCAGCAGCTTGTGGACAGGGGGCGACTACACCTTC. This sequence encodes CASSLWTGGDYTF.

This rearrangement joins TRBV11-2 to TRBJ2-6; a possible D gene is TRBD1 (5 bases). Per the germline V gene, CDR1 is SGHAT and CDR2 is FQNNGV. V lost 5 bases to trimming and J lost 0 bases, with 14 bases between them. The CDR3 loop spans 17 amino acids. The CDR3 loop reads CASSLQGILSGANVLTF. The CDR3 DNA follows: TGTGCCAGCAGCCTGCAGGGAATCCTCTCTGGGGCCAACGTCCTGACTTTC.

In DNA, the CDR3 is TGTGCCACCAGCAGAGATAATATAAGAGATACGCAGTATTTT. Translated, it gives CATSRDNIRDTQYF. The chain recombines TRBV15 with TRBJ2-3, with D hard to call. With 0 bases removed from V and 5 bases from J, the gap between germline ends came to 9 bases. The germline gives CDR1 LNHNV, CDR2 YYDKDF (reference sequence). This CDR3 comprises 14 residues.

V is TRBV5-1 and J is TRBJ2-3; 14 bases are a match to TRBD2. V trimming: 0 bases; J trimming: 4 bases; junction bases outside the gene matches: 4. This CDR3 is built from 17 residues. Germline CDR1 reads SGHRS; CDR2 reads YFSETQ. CDR3 DNA sequence: TGCGCCAGCAGCTTGGGGACTAGCGGGAGGATGGCAGATACGCAGTATTTT. Translation gives CASSLGTSGRMADTQYF.

The V and J genes are TRBV5-4 and TRBJ1-2; D ambiguous. The CDR3 extends over 15 amino acids. The germline V and J ends were trimmed by 2 bases and 0 bases, with 11 bases remaining between them. Germline CDR1 SGHNT, CDR2 YYREEE (reference sequence). DNA of the CDR3: TGTGCCAGCAGCTTACCCACAGCCGCTAACTATGGCTACACCTTC. This sequence encodes CASSLPTAANYGYTF.

V usage is TRBV18 and J usage is TRBJ1-3; D possibly corresponds to TRBD1 (5 bases). The CDR3 has 17 residues. The germline V gene has CDR1 KGHSH and CDR2 LQKENI. The ends were cut back, 3 bases at V and 0 bases at J, with 15 bases in the middle. The CDR3 protein is CASSPRQRRSSGNTIYF. The CDR3, as DNA: TGTGCCAGCTCACCCAGACAGCGACGATCCTCTGGAAACACCATATATTTT.

CDR3 nucleotide sequence: TGTGCCAGCAGCTCGCGAGGGGCGGGAGGGACAGATACGCAGTATTTT. Protein: CASSSRGAGGTDTQYF. The V gene is TRBV9, the J gene TRBJ2-3, with 9 bases identical to TRBD2. The J segment lost 3 bases and the V segment lost 4 bases, leaving 9 bases of the junction unmatched. The CDR3 extends over 16 amino acids. Germline V gene data show CDR1 as SGDLS and CDR2 as YYNGEE.

V usage is TRBV7-2 and J usage is TRBJ2-3; D is uncertain. Per germline, CDR1 SGHTA and CDR2 FQGNSA. Trimming took off 5 bases at V and 4 bases at J, with 4 bases between the two ends. CDR3 length: 11 amino acids. This CDR3 reads CASSGADTQYF. The CDR3 nucleotides read TGTGCCAGCAGCGGTGCAGATACGCAGTATTTT.

The sample holds one count of this clone. The chain uses TRBV9 and TRBJ2-3, with D maybe TRBD1 (6 bases). The CDR3 length is 14 residues. V gave up 4 bases and J gave up 1 base, with 10 bases separating them. The V gene's germline CDR1 is SGDLS and CDR2 YYNGEE. The chain's CDR3 is CASSPRQGTDTQYF. DNA of the CDR3: TGTGCCAGCAGCCCCCGACAGGGCACAGATACGCAGTATTTT.

V is TRBV4-2 and J is TRBJ2-5; 8 bases fit TRBD2. V shed 0 bases, J shed 2 bases, and the junction held 11 bases outside the gene matches. CDR3 length equals 18 residues. Germline V gives CDR1 LGHNA, CDR2 YNFKEQ. CDR3 nucleotides: TGTGCCAGCAGCCAAGATAGGGGGATTAGCGGGGTGCAAGAGACCCAGTACTTC. As protein: CASSQDRGISGVQETQYF.